Shown below are 24 T cell receptor beta chains from a single sample sequenced in a study of T cell responses to AZD1222 COVID-19 vaccine. The table came from immunoSEQ multiplex PCR; TCRdb's copy has only in-frame clones and leaves some out. The table has about 120,000 clones, 92% seen once; the top ten hold 11% to 15%. Sequencing was performed on peripheral blood, taken on day 0 of AZD1222 vaccination. Receptors originate from an adult in good health.

CDR3 sequence reads: CASSAQADTQYF. The CDR3 bases are TGTGCCAGCAGTGCACAAGCGGATACGCAGTATTTT. The chain recombines TRBV6-2 or TRBV6-3 with TRBJ2-3; D ambiguous. V lost 5 bases, J lost 6 bases, and 9 bases lay in between. This CDR3 comprises 12 residues. Per the germline V gene, CDR1 is MNHEY and CDR2 is SVGEGT.

The rearrangement uses TRBV9 and TRBJ2-2, with 10 bases identical to TRBD2. From germline, CDR1 is SGDLS and CDR2 YYNGEE. V trimming: 0 bases; J trimming: 4 bases; junction bases outside the gene matches: 9. The CDR3 loop spans 18 amino acids. CDR3 region: CASSVAPSGSRGTGELFF. DNA of the CDR3: TGTGCCAGCAGCGTAGCTCCTAGCGGGAGTCGGGGCACCGGGGAGCTGTTTTTT.

The CDR3 DNA sequence: TGTGCCTGGAGTCCGGCATCTTTCTCCTACAATGAGCAGTTCTTC. It translates to CAWSPASFSYNEQFF. This chain joins TRBV30 and TRBJ2-1; no clear D gene. Germline V CDR1 and CDR2: GTSNPN, SVGIG (reference sequence). The CDR3 runs 15 residues. V lost 2 bases and J lost 0, with 11 bases in between.

Only a few counts were recorded for this clone. The chain recombines TRBV11-2 with TRBJ1-2; D is perhaps TRBD1 (6 bases). V gave up 6 bases and J gave up 7 bases, with 27 bases separating them. CDR1 SGHAT and CDR2 FQNNGV come from the germline V gene. CDR3 length equals 17 residues. The DNA of the CDR3 is TGTGCCAGCAGTCCAATAAGGCGGGGGCGCCGGCTGAGTGGCTACACCTTC. Protein: CASSPIRRGRRLSGYTF.

The chain recombines TRBV5-4 with TRBJ1-2; 10 bases are a match to TRBD1. Germline V gene lookup returns CDR1 SGHNT and CDR2 YYREEE (reference sequence). This CDR3 contains 16 residues. The V and J ends lost 4 bases and 5 bases, in that order; junction bases with no gene match: 11. CDR3 coding DNA: TGTGCCAGCAGCCCCCGTAGGGACAGGGGTGTTTATGGCTACACCTTC. This sequence encodes CASSPRRDRGVYGYTF.

The CDR3 DNA reads TGTGCCAGTACTTACAGGGCCAACTATGGCTACACCTTC. This sequence encodes CASTYRANYGYTF. The V call is TRBV19, the J call TRBJ1-2; tentatively, D is TRBD1 (6 bases). The CDR3 has 13 residues. V was shortened by 7 bases and J by 2 bases, with 11 bases between the two germline ends. Germline V gene sequence: CDR1 LNHDA, CDR2 SQIVND (reference sequence). The full variable domain, completed using reference TRBV19 and TRBJ1-2, is DGGITQSPKYLFRKEGQNVTLSCEQNLNHDAMYWYRQDPGQGLRLIYYSQIVNDFQKGDIAEGYSVSREKKESFPLTVTSAQKNPTAFYLCASTYRANYGYTFGSGTRLTVV.

The rearrangement uses TRBV5-1 and TRBJ1-1, with 7 bases aligning to TRBD1. From germline, CDR1 is SGHRS and CDR2 YFSETQ. The trim removed 5 bases at V and 2 bases at J, leaving 3 bases unmatched. The CDR3 length is 13 residues. CDR3 DNA: TGCGCCAGCAGGACAGGGACTAACACTGAAGCTTTCTTT. It codes for CASRTGTNTEAFF.

This chain links TRBV7-6 with TRBJ1-1; no reliable D call. This CDR3 has 17 amino acids. Trimming cost V 5 bases and J 1 base, with 20 bases left between them. Germline loops: CDR1 SGHVS, CDR2 FNYEAQ. The CDR3 DNA is TGTGCCAGCAGCCCCTACCCCGCTGCAGGCAGGAACACTGAAGCTTTCTTT. This encodes CASSPYPAAGRNTEAFF. The variable domain in full, completed from reference TRBV7-6 and TRBJ1-1, reads GAGVSQSPRYKVTKRGQDVALRCDPISGHVSLYWYRQALGQGPEFLTYFNYEAQQDKSGLPNDRFSAERPEGSISTLTIQRTEQRDSAMYRCASSPYPAAGRNTEAFFGQGTRLTVV.

The CDR3 sequence: CASSPRGGETQYF. The CDR3 region has the DNA TGTGCCAGCAGCCCCCGGGGGGGAGAGACCCAGTACTTC. The chain has TRBV3-1 (or the pseudogene TRBV3-2) and TRBJ2-5; 8 bases match TRBD2. V trimming: 4 bases; J trimming: 4 bases; junction bases outside the gene matches: 2. Germline values: CDR1 LGHDT, CDR2 YNNKEL (reference sequence). The CDR3 loop spans 13 amino acids.

This chain connects TRBV28 to TRBJ1-1; D remains unclear. There are 17 residues in the CDR3. Germline V gene lookup returns CDR1 MDHEN and CDR2 SYDVKM. V was shortened by 4 bases and J by 0 bases, with 18 bases between the two germline ends. The CDR3: CASSSRVLKRVNTEAFF. The CDR3 coding sequence is TGTGCCAGCAGTTCCCGGGTCCTTAAAAGGGTGAACACTGAAGCTTTCTTT.

The V call is TRBV2, the J call TRBJ1-2, with no clear D. Per germline, CDR1 SNHLY and CDR2 FYNNEI. The CDR3 is made up of 12 amino acids. Trimming stripped 5 bases from V and 2 bases from J, with 6 bases between. This CDR3 reads CASSTANYGYTF. CDR3 in DNA: TGTGCCAGCAGTACGGCCAACTATGGCTACACCTTC. The complete variable domain, with remaining parts taken from reference TRBV2 and TRBJ1-2, reads EPEVTQTPSHQVTQMGQEVILRCVPISNHLYFYWYRQILGQKVEFLVSFYNNEISEKSEIFDDQFSVERPDGSNFTLKIRSTKLEDSAMYFCASSTANYGYTFGSGTRLTVV.

This chain links TRBV4-1 with TRBJ1-4; D is ambiguous. The V gene's germline CDR1 is MGHRA and CDR2 YSYEKL. This CDR3 contains 14 residues. V gave up 2 bases and J gave up 8 bases, with 12 bases separating them. CDR3 DNA sequence: TGCGCCAGCAGCCAACCCGATAGTATCGAAAAACTGTTTTTT. The encoded protein is CASSQPDSIEKLFF.

The chain is built from TRBV3-1 (or the pseudogene TRBV3-2) and TRBJ2-7; D may be TRBD2 (5 bases). The germline CDR1 and CDR2 sequences are LGHDT and YNNKEL (reference sequence). CDR3 length: 14 amino acids. V was shortened by 5 bases and J by 3 bases, with 14 bases between the two germline ends. The CDR3 coding sequence is TGTGCCAGCAGCGCCGAGGCAGGACTCTACGAGCAGTACTTC. Protein sequence: CASSAEAGLYEQYF.

This chain uses TRBV12-5 with TRBJ1-6; 8 nucleotides match TRBD1. CDR3 size: 16 residues. Trimming cost V 6 bases and J 2 bases; bases outside gene matches: 6. Germline CDR1 LGHNT, CDR2 FRNRAP. The CDR3 DNA is TGTGCTAGTGGCCCCGACAGGGGCCCCTATAATTCACCCCTCCACTTT. Its translation is CASGPDRGPYNSPLHF.

V usage is TRBV19 and J usage is TRBJ1-5; 7 bases map to TRBD1. The J segment lost 6 bases and the V segment lost 7 bases, leaving 9 bases of the junction unmatched. The CDR3 sequence is 14 residues long. Germline V lookup: CDR1 LNHDA, CDR2 SQIVND (reference sequence). The CDR3 is CASTPTGEVQPQHF. In DNA form, the CDR3 reads TGTGCCAGTACCCCAACAGGGGAGGTTCAGCCCCAGCATTTT.

This clone was found once. This chain joins TRBV10-3 and TRBJ2-6; D remains unclear. The germline CDR1 and CDR2 sequences are ENHRY and SYGVKD. This CDR3 region has 12 residues. Trimming took off 8 bases at V and 0 bases at J, with 2 bases between the two ends. The CDR3 protein is CAIDSGANVLTF. The CDR3 DNA reads TGTGCCATCGACTCTGGGGCCAACGTCCTGACTTTC.

V usage is TRBV19 and J usage is TRBJ2-2, with no clear D. The germline V gene encodes CDR1 LNHDA and CDR2 SQIVND (reference sequence). CDR3 length: 12 amino acids. V dropped 3 bases and J dropped 7 bases, with 6 bases sitting between them. Here the CDR3 reads CASSIPFGELFF. The CDR3 coding sequence is TGTGCCAGTAGTATCCCCTTCGGGGAGCTGTTTTTT.

This chain connects TRBV10-3 to TRBJ1-2, with 8 positions matching TRBD1. This CDR3 has 15 residues. J gave up 4 bases and V 5 bases, and 9 bases lay outside the gene matches. Germline-derived CDR1 and CDR2 are ENHRY and SYGVKD. The CDR3 nucleotides are TGTGCCATCAGTTACAGGACAGGGTCGGGCTATGGCTACACCTTC. It yields the protein CAISYRTGSGYGYTF.

J is TRBJ1-6 and V is TRBV4-1; 8 bases agree with TRBD1. The germline gives CDR1 MGHRA, CDR2 YSYEKL. The CDR3 sequence is 15 residues long. Unmatched junction bases numbered 5, after V lost 3 bases and J lost 7 bases. The CDR3 DNA is TGCGCCAGCAGCCAGCTCCGGGACAGGAATTCACCCCTCCACTTT. Its protein product is CASSQLRDRNSPLHF.

This chain connects TRBV9 to TRBJ2-7, with 9 bases aligning to TRBD2. CDR1 and CDR2 (germline): SGDLS, YYNGEE. The CDR3 consists of 15 residues. Germline trimming cut 0 bases from V and 3 bases from J; bases unmatched to any gene: 4. DNA for the CDR3: TGTGCCAGCAGCGTAGAGCTAGCGGGACTCTACGAGCAGTACTTC. Encoded protein: CASSVELAGLYEQYF.

This chain joins TRBV7-9 and TRBJ1-6; tentative D call: TRBD1 (6 bases). This CDR3 contains 13 residues. Germline V lookup: CDR1 SEHNR, CDR2 FQNEAQ (reference sequence). Trimming shortened V by 2 bases and J by 13 bases, and 12 bases separated the two germline ends. The CDR3 sequence: CASSLLQGSPLHF. In nucleotides, the CDR3 is TGTGCCAGCAGCTTACTGCAGGGGTCCCCCCTCCACTTT. Full variable domain (rest looked up from reference TRBV7-9 and TRBJ1-6): DTGVSQNPRHKITKRGQNVTFRCDPISEHNRLYWYRQTLGQGPEFLTYFQNEAQLEKSRLLSDRFSAERPKGSFSTLEIQRTEQGDSAMYLCASSLLQGSPLHFGNGTRLTVT.

This clone was found once. This chain connects TRBV9 to TRBJ1-3; D unresolved. Germline V gene sequence: CDR1 SGDLS, CDR2 YYNGEE. The CDR3 consists of 14 residues. V gave up 3 bases and J gave up 1 base, with 8 bases separating them. Here the CDR3 reads CASSGPQSGNTIYF. The CDR3 DNA reads as TGTGCCAGCAGCGGACCCCAATCTGGAAACACCATATATTTT.

The chain is built from TRBV27 and TRBJ1-5; D gene uncertain. Germline V gene lookup returns CDR1 MNHEY and CDR2 SMNVEV (reference sequence). The CDR3 has 16 amino acids. V was shortened by 3 bases and J by 4 bases, with 16 bases between the two germline ends. The CDR3 sequence is CASSFNGQALNQPQHF. CDR3 DNA sequence: TGTGCCAGCAGTTTTAACGGGCAGGCCCTTAATCAGCCCCAGCATTTT.

The rearrangement uses TRBV28 and TRBJ1-5; D not certain. The germline V and J ends were trimmed by 2 bases and 0 bases, with 5 bases remaining between them. Germline-derived CDR1 and CDR2 are MDHEN and SYDVKM. The CDR3 is 14 amino acids. The CDR3 is CASSLQDSNQPQHF. The CDR3 coding sequence is TGTGCCAGCAGTTTACAGGATAGCAATCAGCCCCAGCATTTT. Full variable domain (outside the CDR3, taken from reference TRBV28 and TRBJ1-5): DVKVTQSSRYLVKRTGEKVFLECVQDMDHENMFWYRQDPGLGLRLIYFSYDVKMKEKGDIPEGYSVSREKKERFSLILESASTNQTSMYLCASSLQDSNQPQHFGDGTRLSIL.